This T cell receptor (beta chain) appears in the sequencing data of a study of blood T cell repertoires in COVID-19. Turning to the study itself: Sites in the United States, Italy and Spain provided acute and convalescent COVID-19 samples.

Authors' processing steps: Estimation of nucleated cell counts was performed using reference gene primer amplification. The data were produced by immunoSEQ multiplex PCR, yet TCRdb's version contains in-frame clones alone and is incomplete. V and J calls and clone size are given by that table; D and trimming were obtained from the DNA. This sample has 150,000 to 200,000 clones, with roughly 87% found just once. Germline V gives CDR1 SGHRS, CDR2 YFSETQ. J lost 4 bases, V lost 5 bases, and 8 bases had no gene match. CDR3 length: 15 amino acids. The Seattle patients joined while their infection was active and were tracked longitudinally afterward.

The sample was peripheral blood. The J gene is TRBJ1-3, the V gene TRBV5-1; 8 bases line up with TRBD1. The clonotype originates from a woman between 55 and 75 years old with COVID-19, enrolled during active disease. CDR3 loop: CASRRDRKEGNTIYF. The CDR3 DNA is TGCGCCAGCAGACGGGACAGGAAAGAGGGAAACACCATATATTTT. Variable domain in full (rest from reference TRBV5-1 and TRBJ1-3): KAGVTQTPRYLIKTRGQQVTLSCSPISGHRSVSWYQQTPGQGLQFLFEYFSETQRNKGNFPGRFSGRQFSNSRSEMNVSTLELGDSALYLCASRRDRKEGNTIYFGEGSWLTVV.